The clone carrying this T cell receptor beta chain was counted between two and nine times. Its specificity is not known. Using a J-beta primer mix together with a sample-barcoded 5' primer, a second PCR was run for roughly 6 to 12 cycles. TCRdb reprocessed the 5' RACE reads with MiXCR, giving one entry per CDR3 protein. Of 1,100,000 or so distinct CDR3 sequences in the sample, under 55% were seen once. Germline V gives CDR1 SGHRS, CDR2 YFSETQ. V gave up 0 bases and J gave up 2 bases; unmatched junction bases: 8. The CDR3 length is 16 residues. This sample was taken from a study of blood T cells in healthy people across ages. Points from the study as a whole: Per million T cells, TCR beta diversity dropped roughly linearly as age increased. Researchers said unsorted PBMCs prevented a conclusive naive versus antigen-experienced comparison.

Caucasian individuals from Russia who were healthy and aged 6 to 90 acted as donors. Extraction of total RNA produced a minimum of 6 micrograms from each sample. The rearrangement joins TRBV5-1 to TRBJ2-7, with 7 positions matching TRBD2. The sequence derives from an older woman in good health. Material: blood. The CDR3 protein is CASSLVPAGLTYEQYF. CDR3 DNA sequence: TGCGCCAGCAGCTTGGTACCAGCGGGGTTAACCTACGAGCAGTACTTC.